One sample yielded the 5 T cell receptor beta chains listed below, sequenced in a study of tumor-infiltrating lymphocytes in oesophageal squamous cell carcinoma. From the PCR reads, TCRdb called clonotypes with MiXCR, one entry per CDR3 protein. This table holds some 18,000 distinct CDR3 sequences, 35% to 50% found once. Sequenced sample: normal esophageal tissue next to the tumor. All receptors come from a male donor with esophageal squamous cell carcinoma.

This clonotype came up a few times. Here the CDR3 DNA reads TGTGCCAGCAGCTTAGTTTGGACGGAGACCCAGTACTTC. Translating gives CASSLVWTETQYF. V and J are TRBV7-2 and TRBJ2-5; D gene ambiguous. V was pared by 1 base and J by 5 bases, with 8 bases between. There are 13 residues in the CDR3. Germline V gene data show CDR1 as SGHTA and CDR2 as FQGNSA.

About this clonotype: The junction does not match germline at one end; this may be a read error. The rearrangement joins TRBV7-6 to TRBJ1-6; D remains ambiguous. Germline V CDR1 and CDR2: SGHVS, FNYEAQ. The CDR3 runs to 17 residues. CDR3 protein: CASSLESARMLTYEQYF. Here the CDR3 DNA reads TGTGCCAGCAGCTTAGAATCAGCTCGGATGCTAACCTACGAGCAGTACTTT.

The rearrangement joins TRBV20-1 to TRBJ2-3; D is unresolved. The J call is uncertain, as TRBJ2-5 better fits the DNA end. This CDR3 has 15 amino acids. The germline gives CDR1 DFQATT, CDR2 SNEGSKA (reference sequence). Here the CDR3 reads CSARDAGDSSETQYF. In DNA, the CDR3 is TGCAGTGCTAGAGATGCCGGAGACTCATCAGAGACCCAGTACTTC.

This clonotype was recorded at least ten times. The J gene is TRBJ2-1, the V gene TRBV7-9; 9 bases map to TRBD1. The CDR3 totals 17 residues. Germline values: CDR1 SEHNR, CDR2 FQNEAQ (reference sequence). V was pared by 4 bases and J by 6 bases, with 13 bases of the junction left unmatched. This CDR3 is CASSSRTGTGTRNEQFF. DNA for the CDR3: TGTGCCAGCAGCTCCAGGACCGGGACAGGGACTCGCAATGAGCAGTTCTTC.

V usage is TRBV6-1 and J usage is TRBJ2-3, with D perhaps matching TRBD2 (6 bases). Germline V gene lookup returns CDR1 MNHNS and CDR2 SASEGT. The CDR3 sequence is 12 residues long. V was shortened by 5 bases and J by 6 bases, with 9 bases between the two germline ends. CDR3 amino acids: CASSKRGDTQYF. CDR3 DNA: TGTGCCAGCAGTAAACGGGGGGATACGCAGTATTTT.